One sample yielded the 23 T cell receptor beta chains listed below, sequenced in a study of blood T cell repertoires in COVID-19. Produced via immunoSEQ multiplex PCR; TCRdb's table is partial and in-frame only. The table has some 170,000 clones, over 75% seen once. The sequencing input was peripheral blood. The receptors originated from a human donor in a cohort sampled during active COVID-19.

The DNA for the CDR3 is TGTGCCAGCAGCTCTTACGGGGGGACTAGCCCGATCAATGAGCAGTTCTTC. Its protein is CASSSYGGTSPINEQFF. The V gene is TRBV7-2, the J gene TRBJ2-1; 9 bases are shared with TRBD2. The CDR3 runs to 17 residues. The V gene's germline CDR1 is SGHTA and CDR2 FQGNSA. J lost 6 bases, V lost 4 bases, and 13 bases had no gene match. The entire variable domain, with the rest obtained from reference TRBV7-2 and TRBJ2-1, is as follows: GAGVSQSPSNKVTEKGKDVELRCDPISGHTALYWYRQSLGQGLEFLIYFQGNSAPDKSGLPSDRFSAERTGGSVSTLTIQRTQQEDSAVYLCASSSYGGTSPINEQFFGPGTRLTVL.

J is TRBJ2-7 and V is TRBV24-1, with 10 bases fitting TRBD1. The CDR3 contains 14 residues. The V gene end was trimmed by 5 bases and the J gene end by 7 bases; junction bases not matched to a gene: 7. Germline V CDR1 and CDR2: KGHDR, SFDVKD. DNA for the CDR3: TGTGCCACCAGTGGGGGACAGGGGACGGCAGAGCAGTACTTC. This gives the protein CATSGGQGTAEQYF.

The gene calls are TRBV9 and TRBJ2-4, with 7 bases lining up with TRBD1. Germline V gene sequence: CDR1 SGDLS, CDR2 YYNGEE. J gave up 7 bases and V 3 bases, and 10 bases lay outside the gene matches. This CDR3 has 15 amino acids. The CDR3 loop is CASSARTGKGNIQYF. CDR3 nucleotides: TGTGCCAGCAGCGCCCGGACAGGCAAGGGGAACATTCAGTACTTC.

This clone was recorded a few times. V usage is TRBV6-4 and J usage is TRBJ1-1, with D perhaps matching TRBD1 (6 bases). The CDR3 is 16 residues long. Germline CDR1 is MRHNA and CDR2 is SNTAGT. V lost 0 bases and J 5 bases, leaving 16 bases between the germline ends. CDR3 protein: CASSDSAGVGGTEAFF. The CDR3 DNA reads TGTGCCAGCAGTGACTCGGCAGGGGTGGGTGGAACTGAAGCTTTCTTT.

The chain uses TRBV6-5 and TRBJ1-1; D is undetermined. Germline-derived CDR1 and CDR2 are MNHEY and SVGAGI. Trimming left V 4 bases short and J 7 bases short, with 13 bases between. The CDR3 runs 13 residues. CDR3 residues: CASSSPGTNEAFF. For the CDR3, the DNA is TGTGCCAGCAGTTCCCCGGGAACCAATGAAGCTTTCTTT.

V is TRBV6-4 and J is TRBJ1-1; a possible D gene is TRBD1 (6 bases). V lost 5 bases, J lost 4 bases, and 14 bases lay in between. The germline V gene encodes CDR1 MRHNA and CDR2 SNTAGT. The CDR3 is 14 amino acids. The CDR3 spells CASSPDRLATEAFF. The CDR3 DNA is TGTGCCAGCAGTCCCGACAGGCTAGCCACTGAAGCTTTCTTT.

This sequence joins TRBV14 and TRBJ1-1; 8 positions agree with TRBD1. The CDR3 totals 15 residues. Trimming removed 4 bases from V and 0 bases from J; junction bases left unmatched: 4. Germline lookup yields CDR1 SGHDN and CDR2 FVKESK. The CDR3 here is CASSREQGVNTEAFF. In DNA, the CDR3 is TGTGCCAGCAGCCGTGAACAGGGGGTGAACACTGAAGCTTTCTTT.

The J gene is TRBJ1-2, the V gene TRBV10-2; no definite D call. The germline V and J ends were trimmed by 3 bases and 8 bases, with 13 bases remaining between them. The CDR3 has 13 amino acids. CDR1 and CDR2 (germline): WSHSY, SAAADI. The CDR3: CASSESAGEGYTF. The CDR3 DNA sequence: TGCGCCAGCAGTGAATCCGCCGGGGAGGGCTACACCTTC.

The chain couples TRBV2 to TRBJ2-2, with 9 bases that match TRBD1. The junction had 6 bases not matched to a gene; V was cut back by 2 bases and J by 5 bases. The CDR3 sequence is 16 residues long. CDR1 is SNHLY and CDR2 is FYNNEI in the germline V gene. This CDR3 is CASSERGQGVTGELFF. CDR3 DNA: TGTGCCAGCAGTGAAAGGGGACAGGGCGTGACCGGGGAGCTGTTTTTT.

This clone has a single count. A read error may produce the germline difference seen at one junction end. The V and J genes are TRBV9 and TRBJ1-2, with TRBD1 as a possible D gene (5 bases). The CDR3 has 15 residues. Per germline, CDR1 SGDLS and CDR2 YYNGEE. Written as DNA, the CDR3 is TGTGCCAGCAGTGTAGGTGGGGGGGAAGCCTATGGCTACACCTTC. Protein: CASSVGGGEAYGYTF.

CDR3 sequence (DNA): TGTGCCAGCAGCTCCCGACAGCCTCCTAACCCAGATACGCAGTATTTT. Translation: CASSSRQPPNPDTQYF. The genes are TRBV7-2 and TRBJ2-3, with a possible D match to TRBD1 (5 bases). The CDR3 contains 16 residues. Between the trimmed V and J ends, which lost 4 bases and 4 bases, there was a span of 18 bases. Germline V gene lookup returns CDR1 SGHTA and CDR2 FQGNSA.

The gene calls are TRBV6-5 and TRBJ2-2; D gene uncertain. Germline V gene sequence: CDR1 MNHEY, CDR2 SVGAGI. Trimming cost V 4 bases and J 0 bases, with 9 bases left between them. The length of the CDR3 is 15 residues. CDR3 residues: CASSSRFANTGELFF. The DNA for the CDR3 is TGTGCCAGCAGTTCCCGGTTCGCGAACACCGGGGAGCTGTTTTTT.

This chain uses TRBV29-1 with TRBJ2-7; D perhaps matches TRBD1 (8 bases). The V end lost 7 bases, the J end lost 4 bases, and 17 bases lay between the germline ends. There are 13 residues in the CDR3. CDR1 and CDR2 from the germline V gene are SQVTM and ANQGSEA. The CDR3 nucleotides read TGCAGCGGATTGAGCGGGACAGGTTACGAGCAGTACTTC. It yields the protein CSGLSGTGYEQYF.

V gene TRBV5-1 combines with J gene TRBJ2-7; the D gene is possibly TRBD1 (6 bases). Germline V CDR1 and CDR2: SGHRS, YFSETQ. The CDR3 runs 17 residues. Trimming pared 6 bases from V and 0 bases from J, leaving 22 bases between. The CDR3 here is CASKTGPGAIYSYEQYF. CDR3 nucleotide sequence: TGCGCCAGCAAAACAGGGCCAGGGGCTATCTACTCCTACGAGCAGTACTTC. The whole variable domain, filled in from reference TRBV5-1 and TRBJ2-7, reads KAGVTQTPRYLIKTRGQQVTLSCSPISGHRSVSWYQQTPGQGLQFLFEYFSETQRNKGNFPGRFSGRQFSNSRSEMNVSTLELGDSALYLCASKTGPGAIYSYEQYFGPGTRLTVT.

The chain joins TRBV24-1 to TRBJ1-2, with 8 positions matching TRBD1. The CDR3 has 12 amino acids. Germline V gene lookup returns CDR1 KGHDR and CDR2 SFDVKD. The ends lost 5 bases at V and 12 bases at J; junction bases unmatched: 7. The CDR3 is CATSVIRTGNTF. DNA for the CDR3: TGTGCCACCAGTGTTATACGGACAGGGAACACCTTC.

V and J are TRBV6-5 and TRBJ1-4, with D maybe TRBD1 (5 bases). With 2 bases removed from V and 5 bases from J, the gap between germline ends came to 9 bases. Per the germline V gene, CDR1 is MNHEY and CDR2 is SVGAGI. This CDR3 spans 14 amino acids. The CDR3 DNA is TGTGCCAGCAGTTACGGGGCAGGGAATGAAAAACTGTTTTTT. Translating it yields CASSYGAGNEKLFF.

The chain combines TRBV15 with TRBJ2-1; a possible D gene is TRBD1 (5 bases). V lost 4 bases and J 7 bases, leaving 11 bases between the germline ends. Germline V gives CDR1 LNHNV, CDR2 YYDKDF (reference sequence). The CDR3 extends over 13 amino acids. The CDR3: CATSTSRVNEQFF. The CDR3 DNA reads as TGTGCCACCAGCACCTCCAGGGTAAATGAGCAGTTCTTC. The whole variable domain, filled in from reference TRBV15 and TRBJ2-1, reads DAMVIQNPRYQVTQFGKPVTLSCSQTLNHNVMYWYQQKSSQAPKLLFHYYDKDFNNEADTPDNFQSRRPNTSFCFLDIRSPGLGDTAMYLCATSTSRVNEQFFGPGTRLTVL.

The rearrangement uses TRBV25-1 and TRBJ1-4; 10 bases line up with TRBD1. Germline V gene sequence: CDR1 MGHDK, CDR2 SYGVNS. The CDR3 covers 15 residues. V was clipped by 5 bases and J by 7 bases; unmatched bases: 7. The CDR3 nucleotides are TGTGCCAGCAGTAGGGGACAGGGGAATTTTGAAAAACTGTTTTTT. Translating gives CASSRGQGNFEKLFF.

A few counts support this clone. The CDR3, as DNA: TGTGCCAGCAGACTAACTATGAACACTGAAGCTTTCTTT. Translation gives CASRLTMNTEAFF. The rearrangement links TRBV7-2 to TRBJ1-1; D unclear. CDR1 and CDR2 from the germline V gene are SGHTA and FQGNSA. Trimming took off 6 bases at V and 0 bases at J, with 8 bases between the two ends. The length of the CDR3 is 13 residues.

This clone has only one observation. The chain recombines TRBV30 with TRBJ1-4, with a possible D match to TRBD1 (5 bases). From germline, CDR1 is GTSNPN and CDR2 SVGIG (reference sequence). The CDR3 runs 15 residues. The V end lost 4 bases, the J end lost 5 bases, and 17 bases lay between the germline ends. CDR3 loop: CAWTPASGLNEKLFF. Written as DNA, the CDR3 is TGTGCCTGGACCCCCGCCTCAGGGCTCAATGAAAAACTGTTTTTT.

This clone was detected ten times or more. The V gene is TRBV15, the J gene TRBJ2-2, with D perhaps TRBD1 (5 bases). Trimming removed 0 bases from V and 9 bases from J, with 14 bases in between. CDR1 and CDR2 from the germline V gene are LNHNV and YYDKDF (reference sequence). The CDR3 extends over 15 amino acids. As DNA, the CDR3 is TGTGCCACCAGCAGAGATCCCGCAGGGCCGCGGGAGCTGTTTTTT. Translation: CATSRDPAGPRELFF.

The chain uses TRBV6-5 and TRBJ2-5; 7 positions match TRBD1. V was pared by 5 bases and J by 3 bases, with 6 bases of the junction left unmatched. Germline CDR1 and CDR2: MNHEY and SVGAGI. CDR3 size: 14 residues. The CDR3 nucleotides are TGTGCCAGCAGTAGGGACAGTCGGAAAGAGACCCAGTACTTC. This gives the protein CASSRDSRKETQYF.

In DNA, the CDR3 is TGTGCCAGCAGCGCCTTATGGGGCAACTATGGCTACACCTTC. This translates into CASSALWGNYGYTF. This sequence joins TRBV7-2 and TRBJ1-2, with D perhaps TRBD1 (5 bases). CDR1 SGHTA and CDR2 FQGNSA come from the germline V gene. Trimming stripped 5 bases from V and 2 bases from J, with 12 bases between. This CDR3 region has 14 residues.